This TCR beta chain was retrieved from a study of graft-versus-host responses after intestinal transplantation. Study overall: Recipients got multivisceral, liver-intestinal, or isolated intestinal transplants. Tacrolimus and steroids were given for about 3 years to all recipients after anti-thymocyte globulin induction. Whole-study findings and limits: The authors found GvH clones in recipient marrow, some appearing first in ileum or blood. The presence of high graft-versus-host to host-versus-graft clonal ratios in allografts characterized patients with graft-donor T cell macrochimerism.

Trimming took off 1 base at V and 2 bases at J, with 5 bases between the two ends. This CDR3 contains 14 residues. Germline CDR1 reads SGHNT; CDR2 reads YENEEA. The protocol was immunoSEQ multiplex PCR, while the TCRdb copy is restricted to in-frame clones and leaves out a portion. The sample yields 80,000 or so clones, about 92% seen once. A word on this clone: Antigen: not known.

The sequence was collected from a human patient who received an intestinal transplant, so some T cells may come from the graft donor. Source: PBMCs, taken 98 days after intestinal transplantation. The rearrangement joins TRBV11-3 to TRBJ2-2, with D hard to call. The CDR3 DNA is TGTGCCAGCAGCTTAGGACGAAACACCGGGGAGCTGTTTTTT. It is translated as CASSLGRNTGELFF.